This T cell receptor beta chain came from a study of beta chain features in type 1 diabetes. The CDR3 is 18 amino acids. Germline V gene data show CDR1 as SGHVS and CDR2 as FQNEAQ. V dropped 0 bases and J dropped 1; count of bases not matched to a gene: 8. This clone has a handful of counts. Expressed TCRB transcripts were sequenced after all isolated RNA was converted to cDNA. The protocol was immunoSEQ multiplex PCR, while the TCRdb copy is restricted to in-frame clones and leaves out a portion. The sample lists under 350,000 clones; 7.5% to 9.5% were seen once. The chain combines TRBV7-8 with TRBJ2-5, with 10 bases identical to TRBD2. This TCR came from a woman aged 18-35 years in good health. The sequencing input was central memory CD4+ T cells from blood. For the CDR3, the DNA is TGTGCCAGCAGCTTAGCTGAGCGAGCGGGGGGGAGCCAAGAGACCCAGTACTTC. Translating gives CASSLAERAGGSQETQYF.